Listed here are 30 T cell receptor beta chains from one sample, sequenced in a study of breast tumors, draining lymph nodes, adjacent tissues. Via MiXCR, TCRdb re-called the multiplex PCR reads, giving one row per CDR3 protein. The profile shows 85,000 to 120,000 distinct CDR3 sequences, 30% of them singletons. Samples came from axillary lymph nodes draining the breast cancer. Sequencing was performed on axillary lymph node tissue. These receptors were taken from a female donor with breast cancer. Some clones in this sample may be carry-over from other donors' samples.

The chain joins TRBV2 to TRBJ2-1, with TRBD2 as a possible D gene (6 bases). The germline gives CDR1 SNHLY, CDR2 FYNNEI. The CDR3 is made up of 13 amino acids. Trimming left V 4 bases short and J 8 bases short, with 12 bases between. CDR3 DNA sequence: TGTGCCAGCAGTGGGAACGGGAGAGATGAGCAGTTCTTC. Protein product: CASSGNGRDEQFF.

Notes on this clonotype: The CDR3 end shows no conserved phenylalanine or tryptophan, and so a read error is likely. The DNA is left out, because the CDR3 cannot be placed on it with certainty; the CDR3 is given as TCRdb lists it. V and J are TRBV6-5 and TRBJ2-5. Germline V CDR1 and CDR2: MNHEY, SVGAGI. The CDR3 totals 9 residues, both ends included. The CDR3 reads CASSYSRAK.

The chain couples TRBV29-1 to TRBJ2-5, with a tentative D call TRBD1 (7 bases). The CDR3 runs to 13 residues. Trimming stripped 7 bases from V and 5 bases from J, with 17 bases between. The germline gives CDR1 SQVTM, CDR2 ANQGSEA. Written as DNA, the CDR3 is TGCAGCGCATCTCAGGGGGGTAGGGAGACCCAGTACTTC. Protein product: CSASQGGRETQYF.

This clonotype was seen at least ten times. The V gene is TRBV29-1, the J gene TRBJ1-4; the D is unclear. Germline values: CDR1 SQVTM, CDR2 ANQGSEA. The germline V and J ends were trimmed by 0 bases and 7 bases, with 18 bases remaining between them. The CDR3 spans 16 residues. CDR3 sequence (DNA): TGCAGCGTTGAAGATCCAAAGGCAGCGCTTGGTGAAAAACTGTTTTTT. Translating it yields CSVEDPKAALGEKLFF.

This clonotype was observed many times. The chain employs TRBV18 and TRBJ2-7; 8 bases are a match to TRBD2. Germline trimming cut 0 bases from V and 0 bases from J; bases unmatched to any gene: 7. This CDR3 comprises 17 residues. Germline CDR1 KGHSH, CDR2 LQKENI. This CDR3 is CASSPPIGRAHSYEQYF. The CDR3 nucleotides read TGTGCCAGCTCACCACCGATCGGGAGGGCTCACTCCTACGAGCAGTACTTC.

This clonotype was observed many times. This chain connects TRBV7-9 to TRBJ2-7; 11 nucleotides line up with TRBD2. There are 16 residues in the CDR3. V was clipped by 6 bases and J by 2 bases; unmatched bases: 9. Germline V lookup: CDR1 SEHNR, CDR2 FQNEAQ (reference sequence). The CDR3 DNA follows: TGTGCCAGCAGTCTTTTCCCGGGACTAGCGGCCTACGAGCAGTACTTC. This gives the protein CASSLFPGLAAYEQYF.

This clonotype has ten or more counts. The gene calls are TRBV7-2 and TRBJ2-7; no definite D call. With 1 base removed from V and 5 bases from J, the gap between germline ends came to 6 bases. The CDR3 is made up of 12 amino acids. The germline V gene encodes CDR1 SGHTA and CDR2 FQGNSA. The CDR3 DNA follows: TGTGCCAGCAGCTTAGTATCCAACGAGCAGTACTTC. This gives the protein CASSLVSNEQYF. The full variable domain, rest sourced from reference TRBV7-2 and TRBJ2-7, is GAGVSQSPSNKVTEKGKDVELRCDPISGHTALYWYRQSLGQGLEFLIYFQGNSAPDKSGLPSDRFSAERTGGSVSTLTIQRTQQEDSAVYLCASSLVSNEQYFGPGTRLTVT.

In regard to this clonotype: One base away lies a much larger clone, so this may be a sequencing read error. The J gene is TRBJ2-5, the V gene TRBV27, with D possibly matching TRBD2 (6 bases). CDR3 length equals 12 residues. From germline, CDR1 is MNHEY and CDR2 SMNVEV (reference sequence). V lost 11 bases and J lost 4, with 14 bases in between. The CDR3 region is CARSGRGETQYF. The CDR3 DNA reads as TGTGCCCGCTCAGGGCGGGGAGAGACCCAGTACTTC.

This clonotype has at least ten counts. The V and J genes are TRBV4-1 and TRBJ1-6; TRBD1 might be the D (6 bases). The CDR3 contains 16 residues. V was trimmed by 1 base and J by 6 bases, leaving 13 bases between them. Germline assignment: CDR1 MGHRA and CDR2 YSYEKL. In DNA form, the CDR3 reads TGCGCCAGCAGCCAAGTGGTGGGACAAATTAATTCACCCCTCCACTTT. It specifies CASSQVVGQINSPLHF.

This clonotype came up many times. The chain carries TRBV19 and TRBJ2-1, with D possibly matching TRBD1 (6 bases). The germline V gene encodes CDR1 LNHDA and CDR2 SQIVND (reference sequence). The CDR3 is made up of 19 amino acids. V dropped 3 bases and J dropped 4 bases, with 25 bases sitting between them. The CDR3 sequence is CASSMRPGVGANRYNEQFF. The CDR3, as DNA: TGTGCCAGTAGTATGAGACCAGGGGTGGGTGCAAACCGGTACAATGAGCAGTTCTTC. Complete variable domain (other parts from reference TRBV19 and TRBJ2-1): DGGITQSPKYLFRKEGQNVTLSCEQNLNHDAMYWYRQDPGQGLRLIYYSQIVNDFQKGDIAEGYSVSREKKESFPLTVTSAQKNPTAFYLCASSMRPGVGANRYNEQFFGPGTRLTVL.

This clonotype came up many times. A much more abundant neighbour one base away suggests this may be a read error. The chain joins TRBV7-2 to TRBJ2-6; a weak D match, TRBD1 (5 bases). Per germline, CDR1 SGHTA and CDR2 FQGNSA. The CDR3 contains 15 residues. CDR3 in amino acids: CASTLSLSGANVLPF. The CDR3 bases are TGTGCCAGCACTTTGAGTCTCTCTGGGGCCAACGTCCTGCCTTTC.

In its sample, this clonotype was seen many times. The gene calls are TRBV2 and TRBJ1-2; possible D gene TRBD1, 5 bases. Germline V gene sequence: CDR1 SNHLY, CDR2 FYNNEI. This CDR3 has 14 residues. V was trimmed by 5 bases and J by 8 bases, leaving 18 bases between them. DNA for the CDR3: TGTGCCAGCAGTATTATCCAGGGAATTCTAGGCTACACCTTC. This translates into CASSIIQGILGYTF.

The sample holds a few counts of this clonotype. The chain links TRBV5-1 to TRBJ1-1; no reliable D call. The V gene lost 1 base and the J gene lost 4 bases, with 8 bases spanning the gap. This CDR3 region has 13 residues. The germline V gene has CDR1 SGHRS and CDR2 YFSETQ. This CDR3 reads CASSLYRGTEAFF. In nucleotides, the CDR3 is TGCGCCAGCAGCTTGTATCGGGGCACTGAAGCTTTCTTT.

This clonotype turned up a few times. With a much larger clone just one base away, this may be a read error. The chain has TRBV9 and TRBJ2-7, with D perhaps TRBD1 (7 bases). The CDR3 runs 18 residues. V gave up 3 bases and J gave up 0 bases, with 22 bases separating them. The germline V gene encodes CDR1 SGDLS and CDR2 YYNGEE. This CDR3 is CASSARGDQGEGSYEQYF. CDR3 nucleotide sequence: TGTGCCAGCAGCGCCAGGGGGGACCAGGGGGAAGGCTCCTACGAGCAGTACTTC. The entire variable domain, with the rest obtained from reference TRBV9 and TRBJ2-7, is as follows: DSGVTQTPKHLITATGQRVTLRCSPRSGDLSVYWYQQSLDQGLQFLIQYYNGEERAKGNILERFSAQQFPDLHSELNLSSLELGDSALYFCASSARGDQGEGSYEQYFGPGTRLTVT.

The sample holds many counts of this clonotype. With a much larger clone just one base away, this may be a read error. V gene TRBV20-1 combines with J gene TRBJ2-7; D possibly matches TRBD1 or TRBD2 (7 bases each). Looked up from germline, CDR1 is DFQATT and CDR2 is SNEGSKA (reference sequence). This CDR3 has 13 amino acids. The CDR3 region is CSAGRGTEYAQYF. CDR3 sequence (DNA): TGCAGTGCTGGGCGGGGGACAGAATACGCGCAGTACTTC.

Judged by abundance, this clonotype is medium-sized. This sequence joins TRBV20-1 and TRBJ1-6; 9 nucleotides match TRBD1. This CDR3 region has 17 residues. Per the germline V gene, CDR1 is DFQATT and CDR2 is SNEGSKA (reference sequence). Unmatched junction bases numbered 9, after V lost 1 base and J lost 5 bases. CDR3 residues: CSARVWAGTGHNSPLHF. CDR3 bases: TGCAGTGCTAGAGTTTGGGCCGGGACAGGGCATAATTCACCCCTCCACTTT.

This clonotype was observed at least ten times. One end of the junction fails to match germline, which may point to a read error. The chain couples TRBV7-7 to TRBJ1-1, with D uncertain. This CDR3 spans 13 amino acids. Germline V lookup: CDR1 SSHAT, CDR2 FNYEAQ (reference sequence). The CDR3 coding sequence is TGTGCTAGCAGCCCCCTTTTGAACACTGAAGCTTTCTTT. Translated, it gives CASSPLLNTEAFF.

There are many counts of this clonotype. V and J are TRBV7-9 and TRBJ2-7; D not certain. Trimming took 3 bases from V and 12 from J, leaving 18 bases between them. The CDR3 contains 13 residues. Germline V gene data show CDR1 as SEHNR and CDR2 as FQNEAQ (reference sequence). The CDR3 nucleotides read TGTGCCAGCAGCTTTTTTCCGGTTCCTTCTTGGTACTTC. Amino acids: CASSFFPVPSWYF.

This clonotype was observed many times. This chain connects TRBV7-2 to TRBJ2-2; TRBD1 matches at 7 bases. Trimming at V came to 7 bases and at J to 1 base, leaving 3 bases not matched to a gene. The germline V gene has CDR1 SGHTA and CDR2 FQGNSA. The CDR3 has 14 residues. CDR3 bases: TGTGCCAGCACCGACAGGGTGAACACCGGGGAGCTGTTTTTT. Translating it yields CASTDRVNTGELFF.

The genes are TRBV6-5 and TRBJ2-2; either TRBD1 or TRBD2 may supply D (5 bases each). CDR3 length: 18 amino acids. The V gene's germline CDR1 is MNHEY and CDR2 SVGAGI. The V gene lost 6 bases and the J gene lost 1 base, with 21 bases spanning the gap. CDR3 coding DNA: TGTGCCAGCAGACCCCTTCCGGGACCCTGGGGGAACACCGGGGAGCTGTTTTTT. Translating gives CASRPLPGPWGNTGELFF.

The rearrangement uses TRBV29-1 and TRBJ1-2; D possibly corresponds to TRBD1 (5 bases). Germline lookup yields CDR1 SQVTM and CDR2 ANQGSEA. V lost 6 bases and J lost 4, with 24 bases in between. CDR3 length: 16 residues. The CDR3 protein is CSVPLGGTSRSYGYTF. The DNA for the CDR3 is TGCAGCGTCCCCCTGGGGGGAACCAGTAGAAGCTATGGCTACACCTTC.

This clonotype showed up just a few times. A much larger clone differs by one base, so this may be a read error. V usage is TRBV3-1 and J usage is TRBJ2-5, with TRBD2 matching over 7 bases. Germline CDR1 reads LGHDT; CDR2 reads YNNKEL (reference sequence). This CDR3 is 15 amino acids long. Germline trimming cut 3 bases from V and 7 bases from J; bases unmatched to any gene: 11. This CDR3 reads CASSQETSRRGTQYF. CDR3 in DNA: TGTGCCAGCAGCCAGGAGACTAGCAGGAGAGGGACCCAGTACTTC.

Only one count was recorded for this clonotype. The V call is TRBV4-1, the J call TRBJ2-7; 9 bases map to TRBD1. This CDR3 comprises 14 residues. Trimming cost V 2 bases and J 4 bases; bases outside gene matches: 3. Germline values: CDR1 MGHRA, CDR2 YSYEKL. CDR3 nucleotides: TGCGCCAGCAGCCAAATGGGACAGGGTTACGAGCAGTACTTC. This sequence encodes CASSQMGQGYEQYF.

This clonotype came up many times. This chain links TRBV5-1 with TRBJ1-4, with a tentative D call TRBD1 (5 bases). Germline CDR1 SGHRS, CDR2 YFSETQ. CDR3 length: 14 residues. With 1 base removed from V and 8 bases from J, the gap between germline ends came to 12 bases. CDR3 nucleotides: TGCGCCAGCAGCTTGCAGGGAAGACGGGAAAAACTGTTTTTT. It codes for CASSLQGRREKLFF.

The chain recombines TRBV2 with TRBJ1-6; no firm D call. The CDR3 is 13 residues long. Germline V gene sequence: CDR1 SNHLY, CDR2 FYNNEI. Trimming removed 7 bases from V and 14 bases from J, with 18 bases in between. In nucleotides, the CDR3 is TGTGCCAGCATACGGGGATCGTCGTGGGCCCTCCACTTT. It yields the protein CASIRGSSWALHF. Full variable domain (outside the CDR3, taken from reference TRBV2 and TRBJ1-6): EPEVTQTPSHQVTQMGQEVILRCVPISNHLYFYWYRQILGQKVEFLVSFYNNEISEKSEIFDDQFSVERPDGSNFTLKIRSTKLEDSAMYFCASIRGSSWALHFGNGTRLTVT.

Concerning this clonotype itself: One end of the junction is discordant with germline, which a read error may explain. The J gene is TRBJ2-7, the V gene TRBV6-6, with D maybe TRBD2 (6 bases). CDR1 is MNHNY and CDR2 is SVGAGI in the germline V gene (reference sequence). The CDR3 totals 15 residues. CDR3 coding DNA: TGTGCCAGCAGTTACTCACGGACTAACCCTTACGAGCGGTACTTC. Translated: CASSYSRTNPYERYF.

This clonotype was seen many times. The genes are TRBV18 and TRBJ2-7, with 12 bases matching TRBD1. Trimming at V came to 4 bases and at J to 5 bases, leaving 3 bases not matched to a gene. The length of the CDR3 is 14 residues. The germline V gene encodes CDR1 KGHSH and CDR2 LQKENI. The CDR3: CASSRDRGLNEQYF. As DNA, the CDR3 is TGTGCCAGCTCACGGGACAGGGGGCTCAACGAGCAGTACTTC. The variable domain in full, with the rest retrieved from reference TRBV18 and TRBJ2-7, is NAGVMQNPRHLVRRRGQEARLRCSPMKGHSHVYWYRQLPEEGLKFMVYLQKENIIDESGMPKERFSAEFPKEGPSILRIQQVVRGDSAAYFCASSRDRGLNEQYFGPGTRLTVT.

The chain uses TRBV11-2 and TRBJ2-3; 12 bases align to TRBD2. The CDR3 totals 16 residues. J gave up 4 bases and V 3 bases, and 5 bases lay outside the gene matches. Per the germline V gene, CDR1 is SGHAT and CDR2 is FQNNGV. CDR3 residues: CASSFRLAGVADTQYF. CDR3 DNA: TGTGCCAGCAGCTTCCGACTAGCGGGAGTTGCAGATACGCAGTATTTT.

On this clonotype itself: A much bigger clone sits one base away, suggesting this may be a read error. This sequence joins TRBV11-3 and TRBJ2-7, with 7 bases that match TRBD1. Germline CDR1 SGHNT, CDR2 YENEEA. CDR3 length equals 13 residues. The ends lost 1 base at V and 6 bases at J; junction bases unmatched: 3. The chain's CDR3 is CASSLGDRAEQYF. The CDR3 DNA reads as TGTGCCAGCAGCTTAGGGGACAGAGCCGAGCAGTACTTC. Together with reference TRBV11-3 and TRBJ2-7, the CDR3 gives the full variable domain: EAGVVQSPRYKIIEKKQPVAFWCNPISGHNTLYWYLQNLGQGPELLIRYENEEAVDDSQLPKDRFSAERLKGVDSTLKIQPAELGDSAVYLCASSLGDRAEQYFGPGTRLTVT.

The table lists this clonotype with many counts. Here the CDR3 DNA reads TGTGCCAGCAGTTACTCGACAGGGGGCTACGAGCAGTACTTC. Protein: CASSYSTGGYEQYF. The chain combines TRBV6-5 with TRBJ2-7; 9 bases agree with TRBD1. Germline V gene lookup returns CDR1 MNHEY and CDR2 SVGAGI. The CDR3 extends over 14 amino acids. V was pared by 0 bases and J by 3 bases, with 0 bases of the junction left unmatched.